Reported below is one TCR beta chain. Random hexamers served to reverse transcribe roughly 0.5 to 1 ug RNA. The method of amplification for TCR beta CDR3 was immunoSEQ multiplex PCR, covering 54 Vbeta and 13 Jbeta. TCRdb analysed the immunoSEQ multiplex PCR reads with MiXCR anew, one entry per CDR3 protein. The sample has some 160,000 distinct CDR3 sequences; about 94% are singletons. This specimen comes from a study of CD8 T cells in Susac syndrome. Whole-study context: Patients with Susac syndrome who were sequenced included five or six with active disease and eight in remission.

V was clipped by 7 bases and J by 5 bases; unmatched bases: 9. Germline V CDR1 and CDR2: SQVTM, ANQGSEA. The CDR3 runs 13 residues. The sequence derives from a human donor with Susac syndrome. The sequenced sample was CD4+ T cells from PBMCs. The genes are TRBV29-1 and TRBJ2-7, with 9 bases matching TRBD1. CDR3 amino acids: CSAEPDRGHEQYF. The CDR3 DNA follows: TGCAGCGCCGAACCGGACAGGGGCCACGAGCAGTACTTC.